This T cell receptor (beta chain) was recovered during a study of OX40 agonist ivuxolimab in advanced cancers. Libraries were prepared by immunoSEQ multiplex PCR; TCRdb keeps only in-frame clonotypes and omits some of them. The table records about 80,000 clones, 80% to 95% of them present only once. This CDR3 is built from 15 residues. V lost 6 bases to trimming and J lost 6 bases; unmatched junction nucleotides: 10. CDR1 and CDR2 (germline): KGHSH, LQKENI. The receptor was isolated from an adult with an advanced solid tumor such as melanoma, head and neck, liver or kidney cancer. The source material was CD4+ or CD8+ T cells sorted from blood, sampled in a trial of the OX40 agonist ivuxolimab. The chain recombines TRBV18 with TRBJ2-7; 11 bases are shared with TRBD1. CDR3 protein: CASSAVAGTGGEQYF. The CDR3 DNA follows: TGTGCCAGCTCCGCCGTGGCGGGGACAGGGGGCGAGCAGTACTTC.